Listed below are T cell receptor beta chains from one sample, sequenced in a study of Graves' ophthalmopathy and Graves' hyperthyroidism. TCRdb analysed the multiplex PCR reads with MiXCR anew, one entry per CDR3 protein. The sample has 450,000 or so distinct CDR3 sequences; 14% are singletons. Sequencing used blood. The source of these receptors is a woman in her twenties or thirties with Graves' ophthalmopathy. Both conserved end residues are trimmed from each CDR3.

J: TRBJ2-7; V: TRBV12-3/TRBV12-4; CDR3: ASSVTYEQY
J: TRBJ1-1; V: TRBV11-2; CDR3: ASSLAPLNTEAF
J: TRBJ1-6; V: TRBV28; CDR3: ASMGRSPLH
J: TRBJ1-1; V: TRBV6-2/TRBV6-3; CDR3: ASTITPDTEAL
J: TRBJ2-7; V: TRBV15; CDR3: ATSTDRESYDQY
J: TRBJ2-5; V: TRBV2; CDR3: ASRRGKETQY
J: TRBJ1-1; V: TRBV7-2; CDR3: ASSPFPLGGNTEAF
J: TRBJ1-1; V: TRBV28; CDR3: ASTRMDTEAF
J: TRBJ2-6; V: TRBV3-1; CDR3: ASSQDQGLPGANVLT
J: TRBJ1-5; V: TRBV25-1; CDR3: ASSEYDRARSQPQH
J: TRBJ2-5; V: TRBV18; CDR3: ASSPGSDETQY
J: TRBJ2-2; V: TRBV6-5; CDR3: ASSYRQGGTGELF
J: TRBJ1-5; V: TRBV12-3/TRBV12-4; CDR3: ASSLSPRWRNQPQH
J: TRBJ2-2; V: TRBV6-1; CDR3: ASRPPAGGTGELF
J: TRBJ2-7; V: TRBV29-1; CDR3: SASGSGSYEQY
J: TRBJ1-2; V: TRBV28; CDR3: ASSLSTTGDNYGYT
J: TRBJ1-1; V: TRBV30; CDR3: AWNRAF
J: TRBJ1-6; V: TRBV7-9; CDR3: ASSSRGRRSSYNSPLH
J: TRBJ1-1; V: TRBV7-2; CDR3: ASSLGPRGVTEAF
J: TRBJ1-5; V: TRBV24-1; CDR3: ATSDGTGGRQPQH
J: TRBJ1-2; V: TRBV28; CDR3: ASSFQDGYT
J: TRBJ2-4; V: TRBV12-3/TRBV12-4; CDR3: ASSQPGQVKNIQY
J: TRBJ1-3; V: TRBV20-1; CDR3: SAREDRGNDTIY
J: TRBJ2-7; V: TRBV9; CDR3: ASSGTGEGEQY
J: TRBJ1-6; V: TRBV6-1; CDR3: ASRRGTGKASSYNSPLH
J: TRBJ1-6; V: TRBV6-5; CDR3: ASSSGQGGAPLH
J: TRBJ1-2; V: TRBV20-1; CDR3: SAQTGVGYGYT
J: TRBJ2-7; V: TRBV6-6; CDR3: ASSRSSGVSYEQY
J: TRBJ2-2; V: TRBV6-5; CDR3: ASSYLGGGRNTGELF
J: TRBJ2-7; V: TRBV6-2/TRBV6-3; CDR3: ASTRTSGTSYEQY
J: TRBJ1-1; V: TRBV30; CDR3: AWTLAGGTGWNTEAF
J: TRBJ1-3; V: TRBV4-1; CDR3: ASSQVQVSGNTIY
J: TRBJ2-7; V: TRBV10-2; CDR3: ASLSDEYEQY
J: TRBJ2-5; V: TRBV11-1; CDR3: ASSLALGREAQETQY
J: TRBJ2-2; V: TRBV5-1; CDR3: ASSLELAGPGELF
J: TRBJ2-7; V: TRBV20-1; CDR3: SALRVDLYEQY
J: TRBJ2-5; V: TRBV7-6; CDR3: ASSPPGQDQETQY
J: TRBJ2-4; V: TRBV12-3/TRBV12-4; CDR3: ASSHDRGGAGIQY
J: TRBJ2-7; V: TRBV6-2/TRBV6-3; CDR3: ASRFEGPPYEQY
J: TRBJ2-2; V: TRBV30; CDR3: AWRDGFRTGELF
J: TRBJ2-7; V: TRBV7-2; CDR3: ASSYNGPTEQY
J: TRBJ2-7; V: TRBV4-1; CDR3: ASSLRSGGSSYEQY
J: TRBJ2-7; V: TRBV14; CDR3: ASSQWTGGYEQY
J: TRBJ2-5; V: TRBV3-1; CDR3: ASSQEVGETQY
J: TRBJ2-5; V: TRBV6-1; CDR3: ANIPGQEETQY
J: TRBJ2-2; V: TRBV6-5; CDR3: ASSYGEGAANTGELF
J: TRBJ2-7; V: TRBV9; CDR3: ASSPYPRGRHEQY
J: TRBJ2-5; V: TRBV10-3; CDR3: AISEQGAVTQY
J: TRBJ1-1; V: TRBV27; CDR3: ASSYGVGAEAF
J: TRBJ1-2; V: TRBV25-1; CDR3: ASSGNAHGALYGYT
J: TRBJ1-1; V: TRBV7-3; CDR3: ASPLRGNSNTEAF
J: TRBJ2-6; V: TRBV11-3; CDR3: ASSLGTSGANVLT
J: TRBJ1-1; V: TRBV11-2; CDR3: ATPGQENTEAF
J: TRBJ2-7; V: TRBV6-1; CDR3: ASSPGQGGPYEQY
J: TRBJ2-7; V: TRBV3-1; CDR3: ASSPGLDPTYYEQY
J: TRBJ1-1; V: TRBV6-4; CDR3: ASSHLTGGPLNTEAF
J: TRBJ1-3; V: TRBV2; CDR3: ASLLGGYRNTIY
J: TRBJ1-1; V: TRBV10-2; CDR3: ASNGGGADTEAF